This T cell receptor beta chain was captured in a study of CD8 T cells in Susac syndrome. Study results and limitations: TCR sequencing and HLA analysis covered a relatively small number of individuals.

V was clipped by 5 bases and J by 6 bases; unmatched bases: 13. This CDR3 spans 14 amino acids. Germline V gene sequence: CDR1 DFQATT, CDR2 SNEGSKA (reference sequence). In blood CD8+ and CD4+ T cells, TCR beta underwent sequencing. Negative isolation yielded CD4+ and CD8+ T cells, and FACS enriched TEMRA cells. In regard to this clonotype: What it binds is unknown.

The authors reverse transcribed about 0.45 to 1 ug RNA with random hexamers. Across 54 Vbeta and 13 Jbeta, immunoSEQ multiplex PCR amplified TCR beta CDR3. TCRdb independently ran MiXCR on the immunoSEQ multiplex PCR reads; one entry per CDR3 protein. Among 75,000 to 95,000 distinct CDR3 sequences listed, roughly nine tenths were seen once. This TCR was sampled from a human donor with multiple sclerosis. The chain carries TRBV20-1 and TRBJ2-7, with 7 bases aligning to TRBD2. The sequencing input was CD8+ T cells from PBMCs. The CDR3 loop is CSASRPGLVPEQYF. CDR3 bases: TGCAGTGCTTCCCGGCCCGGACTAGTTCCCGAGCAGTACTTC.